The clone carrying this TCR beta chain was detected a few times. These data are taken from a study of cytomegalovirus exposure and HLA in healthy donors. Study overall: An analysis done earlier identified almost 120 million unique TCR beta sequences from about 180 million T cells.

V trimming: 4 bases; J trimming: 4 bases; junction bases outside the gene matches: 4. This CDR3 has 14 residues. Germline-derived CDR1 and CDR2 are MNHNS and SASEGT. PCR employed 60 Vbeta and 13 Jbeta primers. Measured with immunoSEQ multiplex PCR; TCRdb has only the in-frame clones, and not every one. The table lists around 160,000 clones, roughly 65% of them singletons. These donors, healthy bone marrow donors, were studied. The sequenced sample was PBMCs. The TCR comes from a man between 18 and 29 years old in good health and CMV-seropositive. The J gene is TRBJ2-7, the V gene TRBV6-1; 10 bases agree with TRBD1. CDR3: CASSAGTGVYEQYV. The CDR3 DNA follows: TGTGCCAGCAGTGCCGGGACAGGGGTATACGAGCAGTACGTC.